One and the same sample provided the 31 T cell receptor beta chains below, sequenced in a study of yellow fever vaccine responses in identical twins. TCRdb ran MiXCR on the RT-PCR reads and lists one entry per CDR3 protein. The table lists about 13,000 distinct CDR3 sequences, just under 85% of them singletons, with around 1.7% in the top ten. This sample comprised T cells from blood (PBMCs), unsorted or a sorted subset (not recorded which), obtained before or after yellow fever vaccination (not recorded which). These TCRs come from a woman under 30 who received the yellow fever vaccine.

This rearrangement joins TRBV20-1 to TRBJ2-3, with TRBD1 matching 7 bases. This CDR3 comprises 13 residues. V trimming: 1 base; J trimming: 4 bases; junction bases outside the gene matches: 2. The germline CDR1 and CDR2 sequences are DFQATT and SNEGSKA (reference sequence). The CDR3 loop is CSARGQGADTQYF. The CDR3 DNA follows: TGCAGTGCTAGAGGCCAGGGGGCAGATACGCAGTATTTT.

The chain employs TRBV28 and TRBJ2-1; 10 bases fit TRBD2. The V gene end was trimmed by 5 bases and the J gene end by 4 bases; junction bases not matched to a gene: 5. In germline, CDR1 is MDHEN, CDR2 SYDVKM. This CDR3 has 15 residues. CDR3: CASSRLAGEYNEQFF. The CDR3 DNA reads as TGTGCCAGCAGTCGACTAGCGGGCGAATACAATGAGCAGTTCTTC.

The V call is TRBV5-1, the J call TRBJ1-5; D possibly corresponds to TRBD1 (5 bases). Germline CDR1 reads SGHRS; CDR2 reads YFSETQ. The length of the CDR3 is 14 residues. V lost 2 bases, J lost 3 bases, and 9 bases lay in between. The CDR3: CASSLEGLNQPQHF. CDR3 in DNA: TGCGCCAGCAGCTTAGAGGGACTCAATCAGCCCCAGCATTTT.

The chain combines TRBV24-1 with TRBJ2-5, with D hard to call. This CDR3 comprises 13 residues. The V end was cut by 3 bases, the J end by 2 bases, with 6 bases between. Germline values: CDR1 KGHDR, CDR2 SFDVKD. CDR3 residues: CATSDTPQETQYF. DNA of the CDR3: TGTGCCACCAGTGATACGCCTCAAGAGACCCAGTACTTC.

The chain is built from TRBV4-1 and TRBJ1-5, with D unclear. V dropped 3 bases and J dropped 4 bases, with 4 bases sitting between them. Germline CDR1 and CDR2: MGHRA and YSYEKL. This CDR3 comprises 12 residues. CDR3 sequence (DNA): TGCGCCAGCAGCCACCTTAATCAGCCCCAGCATTTT. It codes for CASSHLNQPQHF.

The chain uses TRBV12-3 or TRBV12-4 and TRBJ1-2; TRBD1 matches 7 bases. The CDR3 consists of 13 residues. J lost 2 bases, V lost 8 bases, and 5 bases had no gene match. In DNA, the CDR3 is TGTGCCAGCGATACGACAGGGAACTATGGCTACACCTTC. The encoded protein is CASDTTGNYGYTF.

This chain connects TRBV5-1 to TRBJ2-7, with D possibly matching TRBD1 (5 bases). The length of the CDR3 is 12 residues. Looked up from germline, CDR1 is SGHRS and CDR2 is YFSETQ. The V end was cut by 0 bases, the J end by 12 bases, with 13 bases between. The DNA of the CDR3 is TGCGCCAGCAGCTTGGAACTCAGGGAATGGTACTTC. Its translation: CASSLELREWYF.

The chain is built from TRBV12-3 or TRBV12-4 and TRBJ1-1; D remains ambiguous. CDR3 length: 13 amino acids. V was shortened by 4 bases and J by 1 base, with 7 bases between the two germline ends. CDR3 loop: CASSWWPNTEAFF. The CDR3 DNA follows: TGTGCCAGCAGTTGGTGGCCGAACACTGAAGCTTTCTTT.

This clonotype has just a few counts. The rearrangement uses TRBV6-1 and TRBJ1-5, with D perhaps TRBD1 (5 bases). There are 13 residues in the CDR3. V was clipped by 5 bases and J by 5 bases, with 10 bases between them. CDR1 and CDR2 (germline): MNHNS, SASEGT. The CDR3 DNA follows: TGTGCCAGCAGTCGGGACGGGCATCAGCCCCAGCATTTT. It encodes CASSRDGHQPQHF.

J is TRBJ1-6 and V is TRBV15; no firm D call. Deletions cut 6 bases from V and 10 bases from J, with 10 bases between. CDR3 length: 12 amino acids. Germline CDR1 LNHNV, CDR2 YYDKDF (reference sequence). CDR3 in DNA: TGTGCCACCAGGTTAGGGTCATCACCCCTCCACTTT. Its protein is CATRLGSSPLHF. Combining the CDR3 with reference TRBV15 and TRBJ1-6 gives the whole variable domain DAMVIQNPRYQVTQFGKPVTLSCSQTLNHNVMYWYQQKSSQAPKLLFHYYDKDFNNEADTPDNFQSRRPNTSFCFLDIRSPGLGDTAMYLCATRLGSSPLHFGNGTRLTVT.

The rearrangement links TRBV5-1 to TRBJ2-7; no clear D. This CDR3 contains 13 residues. With 2 bases removed from V and 0 bases from J, the gap between germline ends came to 6 bases. Germline loops: CDR1 SGHRS, CDR2 YFSETQ. The CDR3 DNA is TGCGCCAGCAGCTTTTCTAGCTCCTACGAGCAGTACTTC. Translated: CASSFSSSYEQYF.

The V gene is TRBV18, the J gene TRBJ2-7; 8 bases agree with TRBD1. CDR1 KGHSH and CDR2 LQKENI come from the germline V gene. There are 15 residues in the CDR3. The junction had 4 bases not matched to a gene; V was cut back by 3 bases and J by 0 bases. The CDR3 nucleotides read TGTGCCAGCTCACCTCGGGACAGGAGCTCCTACGAGCAGTACTTC. As protein: CASSPRDRSSYEQYF.

This clonotype was recorded only once. This chain links TRBV29-1 with TRBJ1-2; D gene ambiguous. Trimming took off 0 bases at V and 4 bases at J, with 21 bases between the two ends. Germline lookup yields CDR1 SQVTM and CDR2 ANQGSEA. This CDR3 contains 17 residues. The CDR3 loop is CSVEERPEAPSVYGYTF. CDR3 in DNA: TGCAGCGTTGAAGAACGCCCAGAAGCACCATCCGTCTATGGCTACACCTTC.

This clonotype was counted a single time. The rearrangement uses TRBV2 and TRBJ2-5; D gene ambiguous. The CDR3 covers 14 residues. The V and J ends lost 2 bases and 2 bases respectively, with 9 bases between them. Germline V CDR1 and CDR2: SNHLY, FYNNEI. The CDR3 loop reads CASSERTQQETQYF. For the CDR3, the DNA is TGTGCCAGCAGTGAACGTACCCAGCAAGAGACCCAGTACTTC.

This rearrangement joins TRBV7-9 to TRBJ1-5; 7 nucleotides line up with TRBD1. The length of the CDR3 is 14 residues. Losses at the gene ends were 5 bases for V and 6 bases for J; bases not matched to a gene: 7. Germline lookup yields CDR1 SEHNR and CDR2 FQNEAQ (reference sequence). The CDR3 bases are TGTGCCAGCAGCCTAAATGGGGACAGTCAGCCCCAGCATTTT. It specifies CASSLNGDSQPQHF.

The V gene is TRBV30, the J gene TRBJ2-5; 8 positions agree with TRBD1. The CDR3 is made up of 12 amino acids. Germline V gene lookup returns CDR1 GTSNPN and CDR2 SVGIG (reference sequence). With V trimmed by 5 bases and J by 2 bases, 1 base remained unmatched. For the CDR3, the DNA is TGTGCCTGGGACAGGGGTCAAGAGACCCAGTACTTC. It specifies CAWDRGQETQYF.

This chain joins TRBV13 and TRBJ2-3, with 11 nucleotides matching TRBD2. With 6 bases clipped from V and 0 bases from J, the junction kept 5 bases outside the gene matches. Germline CDR1 and CDR2: PRHDT and FYEKMQ (reference sequence). The CDR3 extends over 16 amino acids. The CDR3, as DNA: TGTGCCAGCAGGTGGAGGACTAGCGGGAGCACAGATACGCAGTATTTT. Protein product: CASRWRTSGSTDTQYF.

A few counts support this clonotype. The chain uses TRBV11-1 and TRBJ2-7, with 9 bases fitting TRBD1. The CDR3 sequence is 12 residues long. Looked up from germline, CDR1 is SGHAT and CDR2 is FQDESV (reference sequence). The junction had 3 bases not matched to a gene; V was cut back by 6 bases and J by 6 bases. The CDR3 DNA reads TGTGCCAGCAGAAGACAGGGGGGCGAGCAGTACTTC. It is translated as CASRRQGGEQYF.

This chain connects TRBV20-1 to TRBJ2-7; D not certain. The CDR3 totals 16 residues. The germline V gene encodes CDR1 DFQATT and CDR2 SNEGSKA (reference sequence). The V end lost 6 bases, the J end lost 2 bases, and 23 bases lay between the germline ends. The CDR3 DNA reads TGCAGTGCCCTAATCTGGGCCGCATCTCGGGCCTACGAGCAGTACTTC. As protein: CSALIWAASRAYEQYF.

This chain links TRBV28 with TRBJ1-2; D may be TRBD1 (6 bases). This CDR3 has 12 amino acids. CDR1 and CDR2 (germline): MDHEN, SYDVKM. Trimming took off 11 bases at V and 5 bases at J, with 15 bases between the two ends. CDR3 coding DNA: TGTGCCTGGTCGGACAGATCGTATGGCTACACCTTC. Amino acids: CAWSDRSYGYTF.

The V and J genes are TRBV4-3 and TRBJ2-3; D remains unclear. This CDR3 is 16 amino acids long. Trimming pared 2 bases from V and 0 bases from J, leaving 12 bases between. Germline CDR1 is LGHNA and CDR2 is YSLEER. The CDR3 DNA follows: TGCGCCAGCAGCCAAATTCCGACCCTAAGCACAGATACGCAGTATTTT. This gives the protein CASSQIPTLSTDTQYF.

The CDR3 sequence: CASSLGLRISYNEQFF. CDR3 nucleotides: TGTGCCAGCAGCTTGGGACTTCGAATCTCCTACAATGAGCAGTTCTTC. This chain connects TRBV11-2 to TRBJ2-1; tentatively, D is TRBD2 (6 bases). From germline, CDR1 is SGHAT and CDR2 FQNNGV. The CDR3 totals 16 residues. V dropped 3 bases and J dropped 0 bases, with 12 bases sitting between them.

The CDR3 bases are TGTGCCAGCAGCTTAAATCCGGCGCCACTAGCCAAAAACATTCAGTACTTC. This gives the protein CASSLNPAPLAKNIQYF. This chain connects TRBV11-2 to TRBJ2-4; the D is unclear. The CDR3 runs to 17 residues. From germline, CDR1 is SGHAT and CDR2 FQNNGV. V lost 2 bases, J lost 0 bases, and 14 bases lay in between.

The V call is TRBV29-1, the J call TRBJ2-7, with 10 bases fitting TRBD2. CDR1 SQVTM and CDR2 ANQGSEA come from the germline V gene. V lost 6 bases to trimming and J lost 1 base; unmatched junction nucleotides: 3. The CDR3 extends over 13 amino acids. CDR3 region: CSVPSGRSYEQYF. CDR3 sequence (DNA): TGCAGCGTGCCTAGCGGGAGATCCTACGAGCAGTACTTC.

The chain combines TRBV19 with TRBJ2-1, with 7 nucleotides matching TRBD1. Looked up from germline, CDR1 is LNHDA and CDR2 is SQIVND (reference sequence). After removal of 6 bases from V and 0 bases from J, the junction contained 5 bases not matched to a gene. CDR3 length: 15 residues. The CDR3 DNA is TGTGCCAGTAGGCCGGGACAGAGCTCCTACAATGAGCAGTTCTTC. Translated, it gives CASRPGQSSYNEQFF. The whole variable domain, remainder taken from reference TRBV19 and TRBJ2-1, is DGGITQSPKYLFRKEGQNVTLSCEQNLNHDAMYWYRQDPGQGLRLIYYSQIVNDFQKGDIAEGYSVSREKKESFPLTVTSAQKNPTAFYLCASRPGQSSYNEQFFGPGTRLTVL.

The rearrangement joins TRBV29-1 to TRBJ2-5; the match to TRBD2 covers 8 bases. The J segment lost 4 bases and the V segment lost 8 bases, leaving 9 bases of the junction unmatched. The CDR3 is made up of 13 amino acids. Germline V CDR1 and CDR2: SQVTM, ANQGSEA. CDR3 in DNA: TGCAGCTCCCGGGGGGGGGCTATAGAGACCCAGTACTTC. Amino acid sequence: CSSRGGAIETQYF.

The V gene is TRBV29-1, the J gene TRBJ2-7, with 8 nucleotides matching TRBD1. CDR3 length: 14 amino acids. The germline V gene has CDR1 SQVTM and CDR2 ANQGSEA. Losses at the gene ends were 0 bases for V and 1 base for J; bases not matched to a gene: 2. CDR3 sequence: CSVEDTGGSYEQYF. Written as DNA, the CDR3 is TGCAGCGTTGAAGATACAGGGGGATCCTACGAGCAGTACTTC.

The genes are TRBV12-3 or TRBV12-4 and TRBJ2-1, with D hard to call. With 3 bases removed from V and 6 bases from J, the gap between germline ends came to 12 bases. The CDR3 totals 14 residues. In DNA, the CDR3 is TGTGCCAGCAGTTTTCAGAGTGCGGTCAATGAGCAGTTCTTC. This translates into CASSFQSAVNEQFF.

The rearrangement uses TRBV6-5 and TRBJ2-7; D possibly uses TRBD1 or TRBD2 (5 bases each). CDR3 length: 14 amino acids. Germline V gene sequence: CDR1 MNHEY, CDR2 SVGAGI. V was cut by 2 bases and J by 3 bases, with 11 bases left in between. CDR3 region: CASSYTGGLYEQYF. CDR3 sequence (DNA): TGTGCCAGCAGTTACACAGGTGGACTCTACGAGCAGTACTTC.

This clonotype was observed a few times. The rearrangement joins TRBV12-3 or TRBV12-4 to TRBJ2-4, with a weak D call TRBD1 (6 bases). V gave up 6 bases and J gave up 2 bases, with 11 bases separating them. CDR3 length equals 14 residues. CDR3: CASSRDTSKNIQYF. The CDR3 DNA sequence: TGTGCCAGCAGCCGGGACACATCCAAAAACATTCAGTACTTC.

The chain carries TRBV2 and TRBJ2-5; D gene unclear. Deletions cut 3 bases from V and 5 bases from J, with 10 bases between. The CDR3 loop spans 13 amino acids. Looked up from germline, CDR1 is SNHLY and CDR2 is FYNNEI. CDR3 nucleotides: TGTGCCAGCAGTGAGGACCAAAGCGAGACCCAGTACTTC. This encodes CASSEDQSETQYF.